The rows below give T cell receptor beta chains drawn from one sample of a study of blood T cell repertoires in COVID-19. This table comes from immunoSEQ multiplex PCR, and its TCRdb copy is limited to in-frame clones, with some not included. The sample comprises fewer than 200,000 clones, approximately 85% of which are singletons, and under 9.5% rests with the top ten. Sequencing was done on a sample of peripheral blood. The receptor source for this set is a woman in her sixties with acute or convalescent COVID-19. Both conserved end residues are part of each CDR3. The D gene is left open where the match is weak. Expanded clones are given a class, and other clones once, few, many or no size at all.

j_gene,abundance,d_gene,v_gene,CDR3nt,CDR3aa
TRBJ2-1,few,TRBD2,TRBV12-5,TGTGCTAGTGGTTTGGCCGCGACTAGCGGGGCCTACAATGAGCAGTTCTTC,CASGLAATSGAYNEQFF
TRBJ1-2,.,TRBD1,TRBV6-6,TGTGCCAGCAATCCGAGACAGGGGTATTACTATGGCTACACCTTC,CASNPRQGYYYGYTF
TRBJ2-7,once,.,TRBV11-2,TGTGCCAGCAGCTTATCGGGAAGGGAAGAGCAGTACTTC,CASSLSGREEQYF
TRBJ2-7,.,.,TRBV5-1,TGCGCCAGCAGCTTGGAAGCTCACTCCTACGAGCAGTACTTC,CASSLEAHSYEQYF
TRBJ2-5,.,.,TRBV3-1/TRBV3-2,TGTGCCAGCAGCCAAGAACCGTCGGACAGAGGGGAGACCCAGTACTTC,CASSQEPSDRGETQYF
TRBJ2-3,.,TRBD2,TRBV28,TGTGCCAGCAGGACCGGGACTAGCGGGAATCCAGATACGCAGTATTTT,CASRTGTSGNPDTQYF
TRBJ2-1,once,TRBD2,TRBV5-4,TGTGCCAGCCATGCGGGAGCCTCAAATGAGCAGTTCTTC,CASHAGASNEQFF
TRBJ1-5,.,TRBD1,TRBV28,TGTGCCAGCAGTCGGGACAGAAGTAATCAGCCCCAGCATTTT,CASSRDRSNQPQHF
TRBJ1-4,.,TRBD1,TRBV30,TGTGCCTGGGGCACAGGGGGGGGTAATGAAAAACTGTTTTTT,CAWGTGGGNEKLFF
TRBJ2-1,.,TRBD2,TRBV29-1,TGCAGCGTTGCCCCCAGGCCCGGACTAGCGGGAACACATGAGCAGTTCTTC,CSVAPRPGLAGTHEQFF
TRBJ1-1,.,TRBD1,TRBV4-1,TGCGCCAGCAGCCCGACAGGGGGACAAACTGAAGCTTTCTTT,CASSPTGGQTEAFF
TRBJ1-2,.,.,TRBV28,TGTGCCAGCAGTTCTGCGGAAAACTATGGCTACACCTTC,CASSSAENYGYTF
TRBJ1-5,.,.,TRBV28,TGTGCCAGCAGTTTGTTACAGGGAAGTAACAATCAGCCCCAGCATTTT,CASSLLQGSNNQPQHF
TRBJ2-1,.,.,TRBV14,TGTGCCAGCAGCAGACCGGGGGGCGGGACTGGGAACAATGAGCAGTTCTTC,CASSRPGGGTGNNEQFF
TRBJ1-2,.,TRBD1,TRBV4-1,TGCGCCAGCAGCCAACTACCAGGGGGTGGCTATGGCTACACCTTC,CASSQLPGGGYGYTF
TRBJ2-7,once,TRBD1,TRBV6-6,TGTGCCAGCAGTTACACAGGGGGCGGGGGATACGAGCAGTACTTC,CASSYTGGGGYEQYF
TRBJ1-5,.,.,TRBV6-5,TGTGCCAGCAGGCCCGGGGGGGGGCGAAATCAGCCCCAGCATTTT,CASRPGGGRNQPQHF
TRBJ2-5,.,TRBD1,TRBV7-6,TGTGCCAGCAGCTTAGTTTACAAGGGGGCGGGAGAGACCCAGTACTTC,CASSLVYKGAGETQYF
TRBJ2-1,.,TRBD2,TRBV5-1,TGCGCCAGTAGCGGCACTAGCGGGAGGGTCGGGGAGCAGTTCTTC,CASSGTSGRVGEQFF
TRBJ2-3,.,.,TRBV10-3,TGTGCCATCAGTGGAGGGCCCTCAAATACGCAGTATTTT,CAISGGPSNTQYF
TRBJ2-1,.,TRBD2,TRBV28,TGTGCCAGCAGTCCCATAGCGGGAGTGGTGAATGAGCAGTTCTTC,CASSPIAGVVNEQFF
TRBJ2-1,.,.,TRBV15,TGTGCCACCAGCAGAGATGGGTGGGATAGCGGAATGAATGAGCAGTTCTTC,CATSRDGWDSGMNEQFF
TRBJ2-5,.,TRBD1,TRBV5-1,TGCGCCAGCAGCTTGGGTGACGGGACAGTAAAGACCCAGTACTTC,CASSLGDGTVKTQYF
TRBJ1-1,.,.,TRBV11-3,TGTGCCAGCAGTTGCCGGGGTTGGCCGAATTGCACTGAAGCTTTCTTT,CASSCRGWPNCTEAFF
TRBJ1-6,.,.,TRBV28,TGTGCCAGCAGCCCCCTAAATTCACCCCTCCACTTT,CASSPLNSPLHF